Below are 31 T cell receptor beta chains sequenced from a single sample in a study of vaccination and CD4 T cells after COVID-19. This sample's treatment: roughly 11-day PBMC culture with coronavirus spike peptide pools or control peptides (ViraFEST assay). At the Johns Hopkins FTIC core, DNA taken from cultured CD4+ T cells was sequenced by way of the Oncomine TCR Beta short-read assay. TCRdb re-called the PCR reads with MiXCR, one entry per CDR3 protein. Of approximately 12,000 distinct CDR3 sequences in the sample, roughly 60% were seen once. These receptors have no identified antigens. The sequencing input was CD4+ T cells from blood, cultured in vitro. All receptors derive from a human donor who had recovered from COVID-19.

This chain connects TRBV27 to TRBJ2-1; D remains unclear. Germline V CDR1 and CDR2: MNHEY, SMNVEV (reference sequence). This CDR3 contains 13 residues. The V gene lost 0 bases and the J gene lost 10 bases, with 10 bases spanning the gap. The CDR3 sequence is CASSLSGEREQFF. As DNA, the CDR3 is TGTGCCAGCAGTTTATCAGGCGAGCGAGAGCAGTTCTTC.

This clonotype appeared a few times. The rearrangement joins TRBV24-1 to TRBJ2-1, with TRBD1 as a possible D gene (5 bases). Germline values: CDR1 KGHDR, CDR2 SFDVKD. The CDR3 extends over 18 amino acids. V was shortened by 3 bases and J by 3 bases, with 20 bases between the two germline ends. The CDR3 protein is CATSDPAALQGNYNEQFF. The CDR3 nucleotides are TGTGCCACCAGTGATCCTGCAGCCCTGCAGGGCAACTACAATGAGCAGTTCTTC.

V gene TRBV5-3 combines with J gene TRBJ2-3, with TRBD2 matching over 7 bases. TRBV5-3 is filed as an ORF, its function uncertain. The CDR3 covers 16 residues. The V and J ends lost 1 base and 4 bases, in that order; junction bases with no gene match: 9. The DNA for the CDR3 is TGTGCCAGAAGCTTGAAGTTTTACGGGAGGTCAGATACGCAGTATTTT. Translation: CARSLKFYGRSDTQYF.

The chain employs TRBV7-9 and TRBJ2-5; a weak D match, TRBD2 (6 bases). V was cut by 4 bases and J by 5 bases, with 14 bases left in between. This CDR3 is built from 14 residues. Germline V lookup: CDR1 SEHNR, CDR2 FQNEAQ (reference sequence). CDR3 region: CASSSYAGLETQYF. CDR3 nucleotide sequence: TGTGCCAGCAGCTCCTACGCGGGATTGGAGACCCAGTACTTC.

The chain couples TRBV4-2 to TRBJ2-3; 12 nucleotides agree with TRBD1. This CDR3 comprises 16 residues. The germline CDR1 and CDR2 sequences are LGHNA and YNFKEQ. Trimming took 5 bases from V and 4 from J; bases not matched to a gene: 7. The CDR3 sequence is CASSASGQGAPDTQYF. The CDR3 nucleotides read TGTGCCAGCAGCGCCTCGGGACAGGGGGCCCCAGATACGCAGTATTTT.

The V gene is TRBV7-6, the J gene TRBJ1-5, with D possibly TRBD1 on 6 matching bases. V gave up 4 bases and J gave up 3 bases, with 10 bases separating them. Germline CDR1 and CDR2: SGHVS and FNYEAQ. This CDR3 region has 14 residues. CDR3 bases: TGTGCCAGCAGCTCTACAGGGACCAATCAGCCCCAGCATTTT. As protein: CASSSTGTNQPQHF. The entire variable domain, with the rest obtained from reference TRBV7-6 and TRBJ1-5, is as follows: GAGVSQSPRYKVTKRGQDVALRCDPISGHVSLYWYRQALGQGPEFLTYFNYEAQQDKSGLPNDRFSAERPEGSISTLTIQRTEQRDSAMYRCASSSTGTNQPQHFGDGTRLSIL.

This clonotype was seen a few times. V is TRBV7-2 and J is TRBJ2-3, with 10 bases lining up with TRBD2. Losses at the gene ends were 7 bases for V and 2 bases for J; bases not matched to a gene: 6. The CDR3 extends over 15 amino acids. The germline CDR1 and CDR2 sequences are SGHTA and FQGNSA. The CDR3 loop is CASTSTSGFTDTQYF. The CDR3 DNA reads TGTGCCAGCACCTCGACTAGCGGGTTCACAGATACGCAGTATTTT.

The chain links TRBV7-3 to TRBJ2-2; 7 positions agree with TRBD1. CDR1 and CDR2 from the germline V gene are SGHTA and FQGTGA. After removal of 2 bases from V and 2 bases from J, the junction contained 5 bases not matched to a gene. The CDR3 has 16 residues. CDR3 loop: CASSLSGTANTGELFF. The CDR3 DNA is TGTGCCAGCAGCTTATCGGGGACAGCAAACACCGGGGAGCTGTTTTTT. Filled out from reference TRBV7-3 and TRBJ2-2, the complete variable domain reads GAGVSQTPSNKVTEKGKYVELRCDPISGHTALYWYRQSLGQGPEFLIYFQGTGAADDSGLPNDRFFAVRPEGSVSTLKIQRTERGDSAVYLCASSLSGTANTGELFFGEGSRLTVL.

V gene TRBV4-2 combines with J gene TRBJ2-7; no definite D call. The CDR3 is made up of 14 amino acids. From germline, CDR1 is LGHNA and CDR2 YNFKEQ. The V end lost 4 bases, the J end lost 1 base, and 11 bases lay between the germline ends. The CDR3 nucleotides are TGTGCCAGCAGCCTAGGGCACGGATCCTACGAGCAGTACTTC. Encoded protein: CASSLGHGSYEQYF.

DNA for the CDR3: TGCAGTGCAGACCTAGCGGGGCTCTACAATGAGCAGTTCTTC. Its translation: CSADLAGLYNEQFF. The chain uses TRBV20-1 and TRBJ2-1; 9 nucleotides agree with TRBD2. This CDR3 is built from 14 residues. Per the germline V gene, CDR1 is DFQATT and CDR2 is SNEGSKA (reference sequence). J lost 3 bases, V lost 6 bases, and 6 bases had no gene match.

The rearrangement uses TRBV28 and TRBJ1-1; D is uncertain. This CDR3 has 18 residues. Germline values: CDR1 MDHEN, CDR2 SYDVKM. The V and J ends lost 3 bases and 4 bases respectively, with 24 bases between them. The CDR3 region is CASSFSLGWGNGRTEAFF. The CDR3 nucleotides read TGTGCCAGCAGTTTCAGTCTCGGATGGGGTAATGGGCGCACTGAAGCTTTCTTT.

This clonotype was seen only a few times. The J gene is TRBJ1-5, the V gene TRBV27; 7 nucleotides agree with TRBD1. V trimming: 5 bases; J trimming: 11 bases; junction bases outside the gene matches: 15. The CDR3 runs 15 residues. CDR1 MNHEY and CDR2 SMNVEV come from the germline V gene (reference sequence). The chain's CDR3 is CASSPETGRWSAQHF. The CDR3 DNA reads as TGTGCCAGCAGTCCCGAGACAGGGCGGTGGTCAGCCCAGCATTTT.

The chain employs TRBV12-3 or TRBV12-4 and TRBJ1-5, with 8 bases fitting TRBD1. V was pared by 6 bases and J by 6 bases, with 7 bases of the junction left unmatched. The CDR3 length is 14 residues. CDR3 DNA: TGTGCCAGCAGGGGCAGGGGGCTTGGTCAGCCCCAGCATTTT. Translating gives CASRGRGLGQPQHF.

The rearrangement uses TRBV20-1 and TRBJ1-5; D unresolved. Germline assignment: CDR1 DFQATT and CDR2 SNEGSKA (reference sequence). V was shortened by 0 bases and J by 2 bases, with 23 bases between the two germline ends. The CDR3 extends over 19 amino acids. DNA for the CDR3: TGCAGTGCTAGAGATTTTAGGGCACAACTTGGGTTTCGCAATCAGCCCCAGCATTTT. Its protein product is CSARDFRAQLGFRNQPQHF.

The V and J genes are TRBV6-1 and TRBJ2-7; 13 bases line up with TRBD2. The V and J ends lost 1 base and 4 bases, in that order; junction bases with no gene match: 1. CDR3 size: 15 residues. Germline lookup yields CDR1 MNHNS and CDR2 SASEGT. The CDR3: CASSEGTSGSYEQYF. In DNA form, the CDR3 reads TGTGCCAGCAGTGAAGGGACTAGCGGGAGTTACGAGCAGTACTTC.

V is TRBV28 and J is TRBJ1-2; D unresolved. Trimming cost V 7 bases and J 7 bases, with 19 bases left between them. Germline values: CDR1 MDHEN, CDR2 SYDVKM. The CDR3 totals 14 residues. The CDR3 coding sequence is TGTGCCAGCATCCCCAGCAGCTTACGTCGTGGCTACACCTTC. Protein: CASIPSSLRRGYTF.

The chain is built from TRBV12-3 or TRBV12-4 and TRBJ2-5; D uncertain. This CDR3 has 17 residues. V lost 5 bases, J lost 5 bases, and 24 bases lay in between. For the CDR3, the DNA is TGTGCCAGCAGTCGGATTCAAATTGGGTCGGCGACGGAGACCCAGTACTTC. It codes for CASSRIQIGSATETQYF.

The chain recombines TRBV6-2 or TRBV6-3 with TRBJ2-1; 14 bases agree with TRBD2. The germline CDR1 and CDR2 sequences are MNHEY and SVGEGT. The CDR3 is made up of 17 amino acids. Trimming removed 0 bases from V and 4 bases from J; junction bases left unmatched: 2. CDR3 in amino acids: CASSYSGLAGVYNEQFF. CDR3 nucleotide sequence: TGTGCCAGCAGTTACTCGGGACTAGCGGGAGTATACAATGAGCAGTTCTTC.

The chain has TRBV6-1 and TRBJ2-1, with 7 positions matching TRBD1. Germline-derived CDR1 and CDR2 are MNHNS and SASEGT. After removal of 6 bases from V and 10 bases from J, the junction contained 6 bases not matched to a gene. This CDR3 contains 12 residues. CDR3 nucleotides: TGTGCCAGCAGCCACGACAGGGAGGAGCAGTTCTTC. This translates into CASSHDREEQFF.

This clonotype was seen only a few times. The gene calls are TRBV6-4 and TRBJ2-1; 13 nucleotides align to TRBD2. V dropped 2 bases and J dropped 8; count of bases not matched to a gene: 0. The CDR3 extends over 14 amino acids. CDR1 and CDR2 from the germline V gene are MRHNA and SNTAGT. This chain's CDR3 is CASSDGLAGDEQFF. For the CDR3, the DNA is TGTGCCAGCAGTGACGGACTAGCGGGAGATGAGCAGTTCTTC.

This chain uses TRBV30 with TRBJ2-7; no clear D gene. The germline CDR1 and CDR2 sequences are GTSNPN and SVGIG (reference sequence). The CDR3 contains 12 residues. Trimming shortened V by 2 bases and J by 5 bases, and 10 bases separated the two germline ends. CDR3 sequence reads: CAWSSYTHEQYF. The CDR3 bases are TGTGCCTGGAGTTCATACACACACGAGCAGTACTTC.

The chain carries TRBV20-1 and TRBJ1-5; possible D gene TRBD1, 5 bases. Per germline, CDR1 DFQATT and CDR2 SNEGSKA (reference sequence). The CDR3 contains 14 residues. The V gene lost 5 bases and the J gene lost 0 bases, with 11 bases spanning the gap. The CDR3 DNA sequence: TGCAGTGCTCCCAGGGAGTATAGCAATCAGCCCCAGCATTTT. It specifies CSAPREYSNQPQHF.

The chain combines TRBV27 with TRBJ2-1; the match to TRBD2 covers 10 bases. This CDR3 spans 17 amino acids. The V gene's germline CDR1 is MNHEY and CDR2 SMNVEV (reference sequence). Trimming cost V 7 bases and J 0 bases; bases outside gene matches: 9. The CDR3 reads CASTGFGLAASYNEQFF. Written as DNA, the CDR3 is TGTGCCAGCACGGGGTTTGGACTAGCGGCCTCCTACAATGAGCAGTTCTTC.

The J gene is TRBJ2-1, the V gene TRBV20-1; 8 nucleotides match TRBD2. The CDR3 loop spans 17 amino acids. V lost 2 bases to trimming and J lost 7 bases; unmatched junction nucleotides: 16. CDR1 and CDR2 from the germline V gene are DFQATT and SNEGSKA (reference sequence). In DNA, the CDR3 is TGCAGTGCTAGACCAAGAACTAGCGGTACTCTTGATAATGAGCAGTTCTTC. Its protein is CSARPRTSGTLDNEQFF.

This clonotype has just one count. J is TRBJ2-1 and V is TRBV7-2; 7 bases match TRBD2. The ends lost 1 base at V and 6 bases at J; junction bases unmatched: 3. The germline V gene encodes CDR1 SGHTA and CDR2 FQGNSA. This CDR3 comprises 14 residues. In DNA form, the CDR3 reads TGTGCCAGCAGCTTAGTTTCGGGGGGCAATGAGCAGTTCTTC. Amino acid sequence: CASSLVSGGNEQFF.

CDR3 in amino acids: CSARDPSLAGGRGADTQYF. In DNA, the CDR3 is TGCAGTGCTAGAGATCCTTCGCTAGCGGGAGGTCGAGGGGCAGATACGCAGTATTTT. The chain has TRBV20-1 and TRBJ2-3; 11 positions match TRBD2. Germline CDR1 reads DFQATT; CDR2 reads SNEGSKA (reference sequence). The CDR3 spans 19 residues. After removal of 0 bases from V and 4 bases from J, the junction contained 15 bases not matched to a gene.

This clonotype was counted once. The chain has TRBV7-2 and TRBJ2-2; D is possibly TRBD2 (5 bases). The CDR3 runs to 14 residues. V lost 3 bases and J lost 5, with 10 bases in between. CDR1 SGHTA and CDR2 FQGNSA come from the germline V gene. The CDR3 loop reads CASSFYRGTGELFF. The CDR3 DNA reads TGTGCCAGCAGCTTTTATCGGGGAACCGGGGAGCTGTTTTTT.

CDR3 nucleotide sequence: TGTGCCAGCAGTGAAGAGTCGGGCGGCACTGAAGCTTTCTTT. Its protein is CASSEESGGTEAFF. The chain combines TRBV2 with TRBJ1-1; D gene unclear. Germline V CDR1 and CDR2: SNHLY, FYNNEI. Trimming stripped 1 base from V and 4 bases from J, with 10 bases between. The CDR3 runs to 14 residues.

This clonotype was seen a few times. The chain employs TRBV20-1 and TRBJ2-3; D call uncertain. Germline assignment: CDR1 DFQATT and CDR2 SNEGSKA (reference sequence). This CDR3 spans 15 amino acids. V lost 0 bases to trimming and J lost 0 bases, with 10 bases between them. Written as DNA, the CDR3 is TGCAGTGCTAGAGAGAACCGGGCCAGCACAGATACGCAGTATTTT. Amino acids: CSARENRASTDTQYF.

The rearrangement links TRBV7-9 to TRBJ2-1, with D maybe TRBD1 (5 bases). This CDR3 contains 13 residues. V was cut by 0 bases and J by 7 bases, with 7 bases left in between. Germline CDR1 reads SEHNR; CDR2 reads FQNEAQ (reference sequence). The CDR3 region has the DNA TGTGCCAGCAGCTTAGCGACAGAGAATGAGCAGTTCTTC. This translates into CASSLATENEQFF.

V gene TRBV30 combines with J gene TRBJ1-5; a weak D match, TRBD1 (5 bases). CDR3 size: 14 residues. Trimming stripped 0 bases from V and 6 bases from J, with 12 bases between. CDR1 is GTSNPN and CDR2 is SVGIG in the germline V gene (reference sequence). For the CDR3, the DNA is TGTGCCTGGAGTGTAGTGGGGGGTGGTCAGCCCCAGCATTTT. It is translated as CAWSVVGGGQPQHF.